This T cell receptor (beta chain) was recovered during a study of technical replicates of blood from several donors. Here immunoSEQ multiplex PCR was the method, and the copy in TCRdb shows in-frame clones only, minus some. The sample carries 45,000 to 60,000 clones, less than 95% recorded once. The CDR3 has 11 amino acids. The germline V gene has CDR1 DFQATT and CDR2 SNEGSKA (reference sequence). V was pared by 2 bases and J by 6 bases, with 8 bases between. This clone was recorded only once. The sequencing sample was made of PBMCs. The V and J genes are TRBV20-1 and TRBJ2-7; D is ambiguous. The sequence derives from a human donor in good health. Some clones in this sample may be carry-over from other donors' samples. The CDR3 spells CSARNGGEQYF. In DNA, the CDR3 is TGCAGTGCTAGAAACGGCGGCGAGCAGTACTTC.